This T cell receptor (beta chain) was found in a study of cytomegalovirus exposure and HLA in healthy donors. As to this clone: The antigen is undetermined.

Study results and limitations: HLA allele associations emerged for roughly 17,000 TCR beta sequences in a later analysis, at 0.05 false discovery rate. Later analysis showed TCR association rates varying by HLA locus, highest for DRB1 and lowest for HLA-C. Cytomegalovirus-associated status was assigned to about 170 TCR beta chains. Beyond CMV serostatus, there was no information to go on about immune exposure.

V dropped 3 bases and J dropped 3; count of bases not matched to a gene: 4. The CDR3 runs to 15 residues. Germline V lookup: CDR1 MDHEN, CDR2 SYDVKM. The study ran its PCR with 60 Vbeta and 13 Jbeta primers. Profiling relied on immunoSEQ multiplex PCR, and the TCRdb table lists in-frame clones only, not all of them. The sample includes tens of thousands of clones, around 72% of them seen just once. The chain recombines TRBV28 with TRBJ2-3; 9 bases agree with TRBD2. The sample was PBMCs. The TCR was taken from a man aged 45-65 years in good health and CMV-seropositive. The CDR3 coding sequence is TGTGCCAGCAGTTTTGCGGGAGGGAGAACAGATACGCAGTATTTT. As protein: CASSFAGGRTDTQYF.